The text below deals with one TCR beta chain. Its antigen is unidentified. Germline V gene sequence: CDR1 SGHTA, CDR2 FQGTGA. The CDR3 covers 16 residues. J was trimmed by 4 bases and V by 5 bases; bases with no gene match: 11. This sample was taken from a study of radiotherapy plus CTLA-4 blockade in lung cancer. In the study overall: Among patients, approximately 17% showed objective responses, and around 30% had disease control. General study findings and limits: Interferon-beta and early blood T cell clone dynamics reportedly predicted response best. Radiotherapy plus ipilimumab was followed by expansion in blood of tumor-derived TCR clones.

Repertoires were generated with immunoSEQ multiplex PCR, while TCRdb's copy carries only in-frame clones and drops some. Here the sample spans 75,000 to 100,000 clones, approximately 75% being singletons. Focal radiation was given together with CTLA-4 blockade (ipilimumab) to patients with chemo-refractory metastatic non-small-cell lung cancer. This rearrangement joins TRBV7-3 to TRBJ2-3; 8 positions match TRBD2. This specimen was peripheral blood, taken from a patient treated with radiotherapy plus ipilimumab. This TCR derives from a human donor with non-small cell lung cancer who had a partial response to radiotherapy plus ipilimumab. Some clones in this sample may be carry-over from other donors' samples. CDR3 amino acids: CASSPYGTSVSDTQYF. CDR3 nucleotide sequence: TGTGCCAGCAGCCCTTACGGGACTAGTGTTTCAGATACGCAGTATTTT.